Reported below is one T cell receptor beta chain. The V gene end was trimmed by 3 bases and the J gene end by 6 bases; junction bases not matched to a gene: 10. The germline gives CDR1 SGHAT, CDR2 FQNNGV. CDR3 length equals 17 residues. Time point denoted: pre-treatment sample, taken before nivolumab and TIL therapy. The libraries were made with immunoSEQ v3. Assay used: immunoSEQ multiplex PCR; TCRdb lists only in-frame clones, some missing. The table records about 52,000 clones, 70% to 85% of them present only once. These data originate in a study of TIL therapy for anti-PD-1-resistant metastatic lung cancer.

This TCR derives from a woman aged 30 to 85 with non-small cell lung cancer. This sample comprised blood, obtained at baseline. The chain recombines TRBV11-2 with TRBJ2-1, with 11 bases lining up with TRBD2. The CDR3 is CASSFFPPGLAANEQFF. The CDR3 region has the DNA TGTGCCAGCAGCTTTTTTCCACCGGGACTAGCGGCCAATGAGCAGTTCTTC.